This T cell receptor (beta chain) was recovered during a study of cytomegalovirus exposure and HLA in healthy donors. Unmatched junction bases numbered 10, after V lost 5 bases and J lost 2 bases. Germline V gives CDR1 MNHEY, CDR2 SMNVEV (reference sequence). This CDR3 contains 18 residues. PCR primers comprised 60 Vbeta and 13 Jbeta primers. Using immunoSEQ multiplex PCR, the repertoire was profiled, and TCRdb retains in-frame clones only, with some absent. The sample comprises roughly 100,000 clones, around 75% of which are singletons, and roughly 2.8% rests with the top ten. This rearrangement joins TRBV27 to TRBJ2-6; 9 bases are shared with TRBD1. Input material: PBMCs. The sequence was obtained from a female donor in good health and CMV-seronegative. CDR3 sequence (DNA): TGTGCCAGCAGTCTCCGACAGGGGGTATCCCCTGGGGCCAACGTCCTGACTTTC. Translating it yields CASSLRQGVSPGANVLTF.